The rows below give T cell receptor beta chains drawn from one sample of a study of beta chain features in type 1 diabetes. The protocol was immunoSEQ multiplex PCR, while the TCRdb copy is restricted to in-frame clones and leaves out a portion. The sample holds approximately 260,000 clones, roughly 22% seen once. Sequenced input: naive CD4+ T cells from blood. The receptors were gathered from a woman in her thirties or forties with type 1 diabetes. The CDR3 runs from the conserved cysteine through the conserved F or W. The order of the fields is CDR3 protein, CDR3 DNA, clone size, J gene, CDR3 length, D gene, V gene. The D gene is left open where the match is weak. Rows give clone size only sometimes, using once, few, many, or a class for an expanded clone.

CDR3 protein: CASSATGNTIYF; CDR3 DNA: TGTGCCAGCAGCGCCACAGGAAACACCATATATTTT; clone size: few; J gene: TRBJ1-3; CDR3 length: 12; D gene: .; V gene: TRBV9
CDR3 protein: CASSLMGQFMNTEAFF; CDR3 DNA: TGTGCCAGCAGCTTGATGGGACAATTCATGAACACTGAAGCTTTCTTT; clone size: .; J gene: TRBJ1-1; CDR3 length: 16; D gene: .; V gene: TRBV5-4
CDR3 protein: CASSSGQGSYEQYF; CDR3 DNA: TGTGCCAGCAGCTCGGGACAGGGGTCCTACGAGCAGTACTTC; clone size: few; J gene: TRBJ2-7; CDR3 length: 14; D gene: TRBD1; V gene: TRBV9
CDR3 protein: CASSGGSYNEQFF; CDR3 DNA: TGTGCCAGCAGTGGAGGAAGTTACAATGAGCAGTTCTTC; clone size: .; J gene: TRBJ2-1; CDR3 length: 13; D gene: .; V gene: TRBV2
CDR3 protein: CASSLQTEAFF; CDR3 DNA: TGTGCCAGCAGCTTACAAACTGAAGCTTTCTTT; clone size: few; J gene: TRBJ1-1; CDR3 length: 11; D gene: .; V gene: TRBV7-9
CDR3 protein: CSVGGQAGNIQYF; CDR3 DNA: TGCAGCGTTGGGGGACAGGCGGGAAACATTCAGTACTTC; clone size: few; J gene: TRBJ2-4; CDR3 length: 13; D gene: TRBD1; V gene: TRBV29-1
CDR3 protein: CASSLVVNQPQHF; CDR3 DNA: TGTGCCAGCAGCTTAGTAGTCAATCAGCCCCAGCATTTT; clone size: few; J gene: TRBJ1-5; CDR3 length: 13; D gene: .; V gene: TRBV7-2
CDR3 protein: CASGPGTGPQETQYF; CDR3 DNA: TGCGCCAGCGGCCCCGGGACAGGGCCCCAAGAGACCCAGTACTTC; clone size: few; J gene: TRBJ2-5; CDR3 length: 15; D gene: TRBD1; V gene: TRBV5-1
CDR3 protein: CASSPGVLSTDTQYF; CDR3 DNA: TGTGCCAGCAGCCCTGGCGTACTAAGCACAGATACGCAGTATTTT; clone size: .; J gene: TRBJ2-3; CDR3 length: 15; D gene: .; V gene: TRBV7-3
CDR3 protein: CASSLLSGVYNEQFF; CDR3 DNA: TGCGCCAGCAGCCTCCTTAGCGGCGTATACAATGAGCAGTTCTTC; clone size: few; J gene: TRBJ2-1; CDR3 length: 15; D gene: .; V gene: TRBV4-3
CDR3 protein: CASRPGQNTGELFF; CDR3 DNA: TGTGCCAGCAGACCGGGACAGAACACCGGGGAGCTGTTTTTT; clone size: .; J gene: TRBJ2-2; CDR3 length: 14; D gene: .; V gene: TRBV7-9
CDR3 protein: CASSVDRDPNEQYF; CDR3 DNA: TGTGCCAGCAGTGTTGACAGGGATCCTAACGAGCAGTACTTC; clone size: few; J gene: TRBJ2-7; CDR3 length: 14; D gene: TRBD1; V gene: TRBV2
CDR3 protein: CASSPQSDGYTF; CDR3 DNA: TGTGCCAGCAGTCCCCAGTCCGATGGCTACACCTTC; clone size: .; J gene: TRBJ1-2; CDR3 length: 12; D gene: .; V gene: TRBV28
CDR3 protein: CASSLQQGAYEQYF; CDR3 DNA: TGTGCCAGCAGCTTACAACAGGGGGCCTACGAGCAGTACTTC; clone size: few; J gene: TRBJ2-7; CDR3 length: 14; D gene: TRBD1; V gene: TRBV7-9
CDR3 protein: CASSVDREEETQYF; CDR3 DNA: TGTGCCAGCAGCGTCGACAGGGAAGAAGAGACCCAGTACTTC; clone size: .; J gene: TRBJ2-5; CDR3 length: 14; D gene: TRBD1; V gene: TRBV7-2
CDR3 protein: CSVQQEFGGGPQHF; CDR3 DNA: TGCAGCGTACAACAGGAATTTGGGGGGGGACCCCAGCATTTT; clone size: .; J gene: TRBJ1-5; CDR3 length: 14; D gene: .; V gene: TRBV29-1
CDR3 protein: CASSPPRTGWTDTQYF; CDR3 DNA: TGTGCCAGCTCACCACCTCGTACGGGTTGGACAGATACGCAGTATTTT; clone size: few; J gene: TRBJ2-3; CDR3 length: 16; D gene: .; V gene: TRBV18
CDR3 protein: CASQDIGGGTYGYTF; CDR3 DNA: TGTGCCAGCCAGGATATCGGGGGAGGTACCTATGGCTACACCTTC; clone size: .; J gene: TRBJ1-2; CDR3 length: 15; D gene: .; V gene: TRBV27
CDR3 protein: CASSVLGESQFF; CDR3 DNA: TGTGCCAGCAGCGTCCTAGGGGAATCGCAGTTCTTC; clone size: .; J gene: TRBJ2-1; CDR3 length: 12; D gene: .; V gene: TRBV11-2
CDR3 protein: CASSGSSGANVLTF; CDR3 DNA: TGTGCCAGCAGCGGGAGCTCTGGGGCCAACGTCCTGACTTTC; clone size: .; J gene: TRBJ2-6; CDR3 length: 14; D gene: .; V gene: TRBV9
CDR3 protein: CASSVGILGGDAQPQHF; CDR3 DNA: TGTGCCAGCAGCGTAGGGATCCTTGGAGGGGACGCTCAGCCCCAGCATTTT; clone size: .; J gene: TRBJ1-5; CDR3 length: 17; D gene: .; V gene: TRBV9
CDR3 protein: CASSPGLAEPYEQYF; CDR3 DNA: TGTGCCAGCAGCCCGGGACTAGCGGAGCCCTACGAGCAGTACTTC; clone size: .; J gene: TRBJ2-7; CDR3 length: 15; D gene: TRBD2; V gene: TRBV11-2
CDR3 protein: CASSSQGSNQPQHF; CDR3 DNA: TGTGCCAGCAGCTCACAGGGCAGCAATCAGCCCCAGCATTTT; clone size: .; J gene: TRBJ1-5; CDR3 length: 14; D gene: .; V gene: TRBV7-2
CDR3 protein: CASSLRGGGFANEQFF; CDR3 DNA: TGTGCCAGCAGCCTCCGGGGCGGGGGGTTCGCCAATGAGCAGTTCTTC; clone size: .; J gene: TRBJ2-1; CDR3 length: 16; D gene: TRBD2; V gene: TRBV7-3
CDR3 protein: CASSQGTGGQPQHF; CDR3 DNA: TGCGCCAGCAGCCAGGGGACAGGGGGCCAGCCCCAGCATTTT; clone size: .; J gene: TRBJ1-5; CDR3 length: 14; D gene: TRBD1; V gene: TRBV4-3
CDR3 protein: CASSLDRAYEQYF; CDR3 DNA: TGTGCCAGCAGCTTAGATCGCGCGTACGAGCAGTACTTC; clone size: .; J gene: TRBJ2-7; CDR3 length: 13; D gene: .; V gene: TRBV7-8
CDR3 protein: CASRGRERNEQFF; CDR3 DNA: TGTGCCAGCAGAGGGCGGGAGCGCAATGAGCAGTTCTTC; clone size: .; J gene: TRBJ2-1; CDR3 length: 13; D gene: TRBD2; V gene: TRBV5-4
CDR3 protein: CASSSGQRNQPQHF; CDR3 DNA: TGTGCCAGCAGTTCCGGACAGCGGAATCAGCCCCAGCATTTT; clone size: few; J gene: TRBJ1-5; CDR3 length: 14; D gene: .; V gene: TRBV6-5
CDR3 protein: CSASRGNEQFF; CDR3 DNA: TGCAGTGCTAGCAGGGGCAATGAGCAGTTCTTC; clone size: .; J gene: TRBJ2-1; CDR3 length: 11; D gene: .; V gene: TRBV20-1
CDR3 protein: CASSRLGGTEAFF; CDR3 DNA: TGTGCCAGCTCTCGCTTGGGAGGCACTGAAGCTTTCTTT; clone size: .; J gene: TRBJ1-1; CDR3 length: 13; D gene: .; V gene: TRBV27
CDR3 protein: CASSLRDREEAFF; CDR3 DNA: TGCGCCAGCAGCTTAAGGGACAGGGAGGAAGCTTTCTTT; clone size: .; J gene: TRBJ1-1; CDR3 length: 13; D gene: TRBD1; V gene: TRBV5-1
CDR3 protein: CASSIGPGTYNEQFF; CDR3 DNA: TGTGCCAGTAGTATCGGCCCAGGGACATACAATGAGCAGTTCTTC; clone size: .; J gene: TRBJ2-1; CDR3 length: 15; D gene: .; V gene: TRBV19
CDR3 protein: CASRPTGASSYNSPLHF; CDR3 DNA: TGTGCCAGTAGACCGACAGGTGCAAGCTCCTATAATTCACCCCTCCACTTT; clone size: .; J gene: TRBJ1-6; CDR3 length: 17; D gene: .; V gene: TRBV19
CDR3 protein: CASNKARGQDTGELFF; CDR3 DNA: TGTGCCAGCAACAAGGCCAGGGGGCAAGACACCGGGGAGCTGTTTTTT; clone size: .; J gene: TRBJ2-2; CDR3 length: 16; D gene: TRBD1; V gene: TRBV11-2
CDR3 protein: CATSPGQGATEEQYF; CDR3 DNA: TGTGCCACATCACCCGGGCAGGGGGCGACGGAGGAGCAGTACTTC; clone size: .; J gene: TRBJ2-7; CDR3 length: 15; D gene: TRBD1; V gene: TRBV7-9
CDR3 protein: CASSSQTSPGTQYF; CDR3 DNA: TGTGCCAGCAGCTCTCAGACTAGCCCTGGGACCCAGTACTTC; clone size: few; J gene: TRBJ2-5; CDR3 length: 14; D gene: TRBD2; V gene: TRBV7-7
CDR3 protein: CASSQEWRPYNEQFF; CDR3 DNA: TGCGCCAGCAGCCAAGAATGGCGGCCTTACAATGAGCAGTTCTTC; clone size: few; J gene: TRBJ2-1; CDR3 length: 15; D gene: .; V gene: TRBV4-3
CDR3 protein: CSVEEMEKGYTF; CDR3 DNA: TGCAGCGTTGAAGAAATGGAGAAGGGCTACACCTTC; clone size: .; J gene: TRBJ1-2; CDR3 length: 12; D gene: .; V gene: TRBV29-1
CDR3 protein: CASRLQGAEQYF; CDR3 DNA: TGTGCCAGCAGGTTACAGGGGGCCGAGCAGTACTTC; clone size: .; J gene: TRBJ2-7; CDR3 length: 12; D gene: TRBD1; V gene: TRBV28
CDR3 protein: CASSTMNTEAFF; CDR3 DNA: TGTGCCAGCAGCACTATGAACACTGAAGCTTTCTTT; clone size: .; J gene: TRBJ1-1; CDR3 length: 12; D gene: .; V gene: TRBV7-2
CDR3 protein: CASSVDQREGNEQFF; CDR3 DNA: TGTGCCAGCAGCGTAGACCAAAGGGAGGGGAATGAGCAGTTCTTC; clone size: .; J gene: TRBJ2-1; CDR3 length: 15; D gene: TRBD2; V gene: TRBV9
CDR3 protein: CASSVALAGGEQYF; CDR3 DNA: TGTGCCAGCAGCGTAGCTCTAGCGGGAGGCGAGCAGTACTTC; clone size: .; J gene: TRBJ2-7; CDR3 length: 14; D gene: TRBD2; V gene: TRBV9
CDR3 protein: CAWQPREAYNEQFF; CDR3 DNA: TGTGCCTGGCAACCCCGGGAGGCCTACAATGAGCAGTTCTTC; clone size: few; J gene: TRBJ2-1; CDR3 length: 14; D gene: TRBD2; V gene: TRBV30
CDR3 protein: CASRGVGGPYGYTF; CDR3 DNA: TGTGCCAGCAGGGGGGTGGGAGGGCCCTATGGCTACACCTTC; clone size: few; J gene: TRBJ1-2; CDR3 length: 14; D gene: .; V gene: TRBV5-4
CDR3 protein: CASSLDRGKTDTQYF; CDR3 DNA: TGCGCCAGCAGCTTGGACCGGGGAAAGACAGATACGCAGTATTTT; clone size: few; J gene: TRBJ2-3; CDR3 length: 15; D gene: .; V gene: TRBV5-1
CDR3 protein: CASSRVVSEETQYF; CDR3 DNA: TGTGCCAGCAGTCGAGTGGTTTCCGAAGAGACCCAGTACTTC; clone size: .; J gene: TRBJ2-5; CDR3 length: 14; D gene: .; V gene: TRBV28